The T cell receptor (beta chain) under discussion was sequenced for a study of a mutant IDH1 vaccine in newly diagnosed glioma. As concerns this clone: Its matching antigen is unknown.

V lost 5 bases, J lost 5 bases, and 16 bases lay in between. In germline, CDR1 is SGHAT, CDR2 FQNNGV. This CDR3 contains 14 residues. Time point in this sample: week 35, safety follow-up. Topical imiquimod accompanied each vaccine dose, which consisted of 300 ug of mutant IDH1 20-mer peptide. The table came from immunoSEQ multiplex PCR; TCRdb's copy has only in-frame clones and leaves some out. The table shows 45,000 to 60,000 clones, with roughly 91% occurring only once. This clonotype was sampled from a middle-aged woman with glioma. V and J are TRBV11-2 and TRBJ2-7; D possibly matches TRBD1 or TRBD2 (6 bases each). The sample in question was PBMCs, obtained from a glioma patient whose treatment included an IDH1 peptide vaccine. DNA of the CDR3: TGTGCCAGCAGCCCCAGGAGGGGGTCCGACGAGCAGTACTTC. Protein product: CASSPRRGSDEQYF.